Listed here are 19 T cell receptor beta chains from one sample, sequenced in a study of blood T cells in healthy people across ages. Next came a second PCR, run for roughly 6 to 11 cycles, which used a sample-barcoded 5' primer along with a J-beta primer mix. Each CDR3 protein gets one entry after TCRdb re-called the 5' RACE reads with MiXCR. Here the sample spans a few hundred thousand distinct CDR3 sequences, 25% to 30% being singletons. The sequenced sample was blood. The receptor set was obtained from a woman in her seventies in good health.

The chain couples TRBV20-1 to TRBJ1-1; D perhaps matches TRBD1 (5 bases). The germline CDR1 and CDR2 sequences are DFQATT and SNEGSKA (reference sequence). The length of the CDR3 is 13 residues. Trimming cost V 5 bases and J 3 bases, with 13 bases left between them. CDR3 sequence (DNA): TGCAGTGCTCCGGGGGGATGGGACACTGAAGCTTTCTTT. Translated, it gives CSAPGGWDTEAFF.

This sequence joins TRBV24-1 and TRBJ2-1; D unclear. CDR1 is KGHDR and CDR2 is SFDVKD in the germline V gene. The CDR3 sequence is 13 residues long. The V and J ends lost 2 bases and 8 bases respectively, with 9 bases between them. The CDR3, as DNA: TGTGCCACCAGTGATTATCTTGCCTATGAGCAGTTCTTC. This encodes CATSDYLAYEQFF.

This clonotype was picked up a small number of times. This rearrangement joins TRBV6-7 to TRBJ2-7, with 8 bases lining up with TRBD2. TRBV6-7 is filed as an ORF, its function uncertain. The CDR3 spans 16 residues. V shed 5 bases and J 7 bases; nucleotides not matched to a gene: 16. In DNA, the CDR3 is TGTGCCAGCAGTCACCCGAGTGTAGCGGGGTTCAGAGAGCAGTACTTC. Protein product: CASSHPSVAGFREQYF.

CDR3 sequence (DNA): TGCGCCAGCAAGGTCACTCGAACATCCTACGAGCAGTACTTC. This translates into CASKVTRTSYEQYF. The genes are TRBV4-3 and TRBJ2-5; D is uncertain. The DNA matches TRBJ2-7 better at its end, which makes the J call doubtful. This CDR3 contains 14 residues. CDR1 is LGHNA, CDR2 YSLEER, per germline.

The chain has TRBV4-1 and TRBJ2-5; D may be TRBD2 (6 bases). The J call may not be correct, given that the DNA end is closer to TRBJ2-7. From germline, CDR1 is MGHRA and CDR2 YSYEKL. This CDR3 has 16 amino acids. The CDR3 sequence is CASSQERGRTIYEQYF. The DNA for the CDR3 is TGCGCCAGCAGCCAAGAGCGGGGACGGACGATCTACGAGCAGTACTTC.

The gene calls are TRBV9 and TRBJ2-5, with TRBD1 as a possible D gene (6 bases). The CDR3 covers 16 residues. Trimming took 2 bases from V and 3 from J, leaving 17 bases between them. CDR1 is SGDLS, CDR2 YYNGEE, per germline. This CDR3 is CASSVGTNTREETQYF. For the CDR3, the DNA is TGTGCCAGCAGCGTCGGGACAAATACCAGAGAAGAGACCCAGTACTTC.

This clonotype was seen more than once but under ten times. V usage is TRBV18 and J usage is TRBJ2-1; possibly TRBD1 for D (5 bases). Trimming took 3 bases from V and 11 from J, leaving 20 bases between them. From germline, CDR1 is KGHSH and CDR2 LQKENI. The CDR3 contains 15 residues. DNA for the CDR3: TGTGCCAGCTCACCCATGGACATCCAGCGAGATAAGCAGTTCTTC. Residues: CASSPMDIQRDKQFF.

Ten or more counts support this clonotype. The gene calls are TRBV18 and TRBJ2-5; no definite D call. V gave up 1 base and J gave up 0 bases, with 0 bases separating them. The CDR3 extends over 12 amino acids. CDR1 KGHSH and CDR2 LQKENI come from the germline V gene. The CDR3 is CASSPHQETQYF. The DNA of the CDR3 is TGTGCCAGCTCACCACACCAAGAGACCCAGTACTTC.

This rearrangement joins TRBV12-3 or TRBV12-4 to TRBJ2-3; 11 nucleotides align to TRBD2. J was trimmed by 3 bases and V by 4 bases; bases with no gene match: 3. This CDR3 comprises 15 residues. The CDR3 DNA is TGTGCCAGCAGTTCGGCTAGCGGGAGGACAGATACGCAGTATTTT. Its translation is CASSSASGRTDTQYF.

This clonotype has at least ten counts. This chain links TRBV5-1 with TRBJ2-7, with TRBD1 matching 8 bases. Germline values: CDR1 SGHRS, CDR2 YFSETQ. The CDR3 spans 14 residues. Trimming at V came to 3 bases and at J to 6 bases, leaving 8 bases not matched to a gene. The DNA of the CDR3 is TGCGCCAGCAGCTCGACAGGGGTAGGGCGCGAGCAGTACTTC. Its translation: CASSSTGVGREQYF.

This clonotype was detected many times. The rearrangement uses TRBV4-1 and TRBJ2-3, with D possibly TRBD1 on 5 matching bases. V was shortened by 6 bases and J by 3 bases, with 16 bases between the two germline ends. CDR1 is MGHRA, CDR2 YSYEKL, per germline. The CDR3 loop spans 15 amino acids. CDR3 nucleotide sequence: TGCGCCAGCAGGCCCCCGGCAGGGCAGACAGATACGCAGTATTTT. This gives the protein CASRPPAGQTDTQYF.

The rearrangement links TRBV6-5 to TRBJ2-3; 7 bases are shared with TRBD1. CDR3 size: 15 residues. CDR1 MNHEY and CDR2 SVGAGI come from the germline V gene. Trimming removed 6 bases from V and 1 base from J; junction bases left unmatched: 7. The CDR3 loop reads CASSRQGGGTDTQYF. CDR3 sequence (DNA): TGTGCCAGCAGCCGACAGGGTGGAGGCACAGATACGCAGTATTTT.

This clonotype has more than one count but fewer than ten. The CDR3 protein is CASSEGLAGILEQYF. CDR3 nucleotide sequence: TGCGCCAGCAGCGAGGGACTAGCGGGAATACTCGAGCAGTACTTC. The rearrangement uses TRBV10-2 and TRBJ2-7; the match to TRBD2 covers 13 bases. Germline-derived CDR1 and CDR2 are WSHSY and SAAADI. The CDR3 is 15 amino acids. The V and J ends lost 6 bases and 6 bases, in that order; junction bases with no gene match: 8.

The chain joins TRBV14 to TRBJ1-6; tentatively, D is TRBD1 (6 bases). CDR3 length: 14 amino acids. Looked up from germline, CDR1 is SGHDN and CDR2 is FVKESK. Trimming shortened V by 4 bases and J by 10 bases, and 14 bases separated the two germline ends. CDR3 loop: CASSRYQQGSPLHF. The CDR3 DNA reads TGTGCCAGCAGCCGATACCAACAGGGCTCACCCCTCCACTTT.

The chain employs TRBV9 and TRBJ1-4; possibly TRBD1 for D (5 bases). The ends were cut back, 3 bases at V and 6 bases at J, with 15 bases in the middle. This CDR3 is built from 15 residues. Germline V gene lookup returns CDR1 SGDLS and CDR2 YYNGEE. The CDR3 reads CASSATDGGYEKLFF. CDR3 sequence (DNA): TGTGCCAGCAGCGCGACAGACGGAGGGTATGAAAAACTGTTTTTT.

The chain combines TRBV7-9 with TRBJ1-2; 9 nucleotides match TRBD1. The V gene's germline CDR1 is SEHNR and CDR2 FQNEAQ (reference sequence). The CDR3 is made up of 14 amino acids. V trimming: 2 bases; J trimming: 4 bases; junction bases outside the gene matches: 2. CDR3 sequence reads: CASSLSDRGYGYTF. The CDR3 region has the DNA TGTGCCAGCAGCTTATCGGACAGGGGCTATGGCTACACCTTC.

This clonotype has a count of ten or more. The chain combines TRBV20-1 with TRBJ2-7, with D unclear. CDR3 size: 15 residues. Germline V gives CDR1 DFQATT, CDR2 SNEGSKA (reference sequence). V was trimmed by 1 base and J by 0 bases, leaving 13 bases between them. CDR3 residues: CSARADGRSSYEQYF. The DNA of the CDR3 is TGCAGTGCTAGAGCCGACGGACGCAGCTCCTACGAGCAGTACTTC.

This clonotype is a singleton in its sample. This chain connects TRBV5-1 to TRBJ2-7; 8 positions agree with TRBD2. Germline V gene lookup returns CDR1 SGHRS and CDR2 YFSETQ. The trim removed 2 bases at V and 0 bases at J, leaving 4 bases unmatched. The CDR3 runs to 15 residues. The CDR3 DNA sequence: TGCGCCAGCAGCTTTGCGGGAGGTCCCTCCTACGAGCAGTACTTC. Protein sequence: CASSFAGGPSYEQYF.

The chain employs TRBV6-2 or TRBV6-3 and TRBJ2-4; 9 bases are a match to TRBD1. The CDR3 extends over 13 amino acids. Germline CDR1 is MNHEY and CDR2 is SVGEGT. Trimming removed 6 bases from V and 8 bases from J; junction bases left unmatched: 5. The CDR3 DNA sequence: TGTGCCAGCAGGGGACAGGGTGCGGACATTCAGTACTTC. Amino acid sequence: CASRGQGADIQYF.